This T cell receptor beta chain was identified in a study of early T cells in non-severe SARS-CoV-2 infection. TCRdb used MiXCR to reprocess the 5' RACE reads, holding one entry per CDR3 protein. The data contain about 22,000 distinct CDR3 sequences, approximately 5% of them seen just once; the ten biggest clones take up about 4.5%. The CDR3 length is 14 residues. The V end was cut by 3 bases, the J end by 0 bases, with 7 bases between. Per germline, CDR1 SGHNT and CDR2 YYREEE (reference sequence). This clonotype was observed many times. Sequenced sample: whole blood. The chain joins TRBV5-4 to TRBJ2-4; unclear D gene. This TCR was recovered from an adult who was a healthcare worker with PCR-confirmed SARS-CoV-2 infection or an uninfected control (not recorded which). CDR3 protein: CASSSDPAKNIQYF. In DNA form, the CDR3 reads TGTGCCAGCAGCTCAGACCCAGCCAAAAACATTCAGTACTTC.